Below are 22 T cell receptor beta chains sequenced from a single sample in a study of PD-1 blockade in classical Hodgkin lymphoma. The repertoire was sequenced with immunoSEQ multiplex PCR; TCRdb's copy has only in-frame clones and lacks some. The table includes over 25,000 clones, under 90% detected once. All patients experienced relapse after autologous stem cell transplantation, and brentuximab vedotin exposure was variable. The source material was peripheral blood mononuclear cells (PBMCs), sampled at baseline. The receptors here all came from a human donor with classical Hodgkin lymphoma.

The chain uses TRBV7-3 and TRBJ2-5; 8 positions agree with TRBD2. Germline trimming cut 1 base from V and 1 base from J; bases unmatched to any gene: 2. CDR1 and CDR2 from the germline V gene are SGHTA and FQGTGA. The CDR3 totals 15 residues. CDR3 sequence: CASSLNGGAQETQYF. The CDR3 DNA reads as TGTGCCAGCAGCTTAAACGGGGGGGCCCAAGAGACCCAGTACTTC. Variable domain in full (rest from reference TRBV7-3 and TRBJ2-5): GAGVSQTPSNKVTEKGKYVELRCDPISGHTALYWYRQSLGQGPEFLIYFQGTGAADDSGLPNDRFFAVRPEGSVSTLKIQRTERGDSAVYLCASSLNGGAQETQYFGPGTRLLVL.

The J gene is TRBJ1-1, the V gene TRBV5-1; TRBD1 matches at 7 bases. This CDR3 has 14 amino acids. The V gene's germline CDR1 is SGHRS and CDR2 YFSETQ. V lost 5 bases and J lost 3; bases outside the gene matches: 7. CDR3 in amino acids: CASRVQGLDTEAFF. The CDR3 DNA sequence: TGCGCCAGCAGGGTACAGGGGTTGGACACTGAAGCTTTCTTT.

The chain couples TRBV4-3 to TRBJ2-7, with D possibly being TRBD2 (5 bases). This CDR3 has 13 amino acids. V shed 1 base and J shed 5 bases, with 9 bases lying between them. From germline, CDR1 is LGHNA and CDR2 YSLEER. The CDR3 sequence is CASSQVFGDEQYF. CDR3 DNA sequence: TGCGCCAGCAGCCAAGTTTTCGGGGACGAGCAGTACTTC.

The chain uses TRBV29-1 and TRBJ2-7; perhaps TRBD1 as D (5 bases). This CDR3 is built from 11 residues. The germline V gene has CDR1 SQVTM and CDR2 ANQGSEA. Trimming pared 5 bases from V and 2 bases from J, leaving 7 bases between. CDR3 sequence reads: CSVQGTYEQYF. The CDR3 coding sequence is TGCAGCGTTCAGGGCACCTACGAGCAGTACTTC.

CDR3 in DNA: TGCGCCAGCAGCCCCGGATTCCAAGAGACCCAGTACTTC. Residues: CASSPGFQETQYF. The genes are TRBV5-1 and TRBJ2-5; D gene ambiguous. Trimming pared 4 bases from V and 1 base from J, leaving 8 bases between. Germline values: CDR1 SGHRS, CDR2 YFSETQ. The CDR3 length is 13 residues.

This rearrangement joins TRBV7-8 to TRBJ1-3; D not certain. V dropped 3 bases and J dropped 1 base, with 10 bases sitting between them. The CDR3 covers 15 residues. CDR1 and CDR2 (germline): SGHVS, FQNEAQ. The chain's CDR3 is CASSLPWGSGNTIYF. The CDR3 nucleotides read TGTGCCAGCAGCTTGCCTTGGGGATCTGGAAACACCATATATTTT.

The chain links TRBV5-1 to TRBJ2-1, with D perhaps matching TRBD2 (5 bases). V gave up 4 bases and J gave up 1 base, with 15 bases separating them. Germline V gene sequence: CDR1 SGHRS, CDR2 YFSETQ. This CDR3 is 16 amino acids long. The DNA for the CDR3 is TGCGCCAGCAGCCCGGAAATTGGAGGATCCTACAATGAGCAGTTCTTC. It codes for CASSPEIGGSYNEQFF.

CDR3 coding DNA: TGTGCCAGCAGCTCCAGCGGGGGGGGAGATACGCAGTATTTT. It specifies CASSSSGGGDTQYF. This rearrangement joins TRBV7-9 to TRBJ2-3, with TRBD2 matching over 10 bases. With V trimmed by 4 bases and J by 5 bases, 3 bases remained unmatched. Germline V CDR1 and CDR2: SEHNR, FQNEAQ (reference sequence). The CDR3 contains 14 residues.

The genes are TRBV7-8 and TRBJ1-6, with D possibly matching TRBD1 (5 bases). In germline, CDR1 is SGHVS, CDR2 FQNEAQ. This CDR3 contains 13 residues. Trimming stripped 2 bases from V and 7 bases from J, with 6 bases between. The chain's CDR3 is CASSLQGNSPLHF. DNA of the CDR3: TGTGCCAGCAGCTTACAGGGCAATTCACCCCTCCACTTT.

This rearrangement joins TRBV6-5 to TRBJ2-5; 7 nucleotides match TRBD1. CDR1 MNHEY and CDR2 SVGAGI come from the germline V gene. Losses at the gene ends were 6 bases for V and 4 bases for J; bases not matched to a gene: 5. CDR3 length: 13 residues. CDR3 bases: TGTGCCAGCAGACCTCGACAGGGAGAGACCCAGTACTTC. Its protein product is CASRPRQGETQYF.

This clone was found once. V gene TRBV7-6 combines with J gene TRBJ1-5; D uncertain. CDR3 length: 14 residues. V was pared by 1 base and J by 2 bases, with 6 bases between. Germline CDR1 is SGHVS and CDR2 is FNYEAQ. The CDR3 loop is CASSLEPGNQPQHF. The CDR3, as DNA: TGTGCCAGCAGCTTAGAGCCGGGCAATCAGCCCCAGCATTTT.

The CDR3 region is CASSPPPGPTTNEKLFF. The CDR3 DNA reads TGTGCCAGCAGCCCTCCACCGGGGCCGACAACTAATGAAAAACTGTTTTTT. The chain joins TRBV5-4 to TRBJ1-4; D might be TRBD1 (5 bases). The germline gives CDR1 SGHNT, CDR2 YYREEE (reference sequence). The V gene lost 4 bases and the J gene lost 0 bases, with 16 bases spanning the gap. The CDR3 sequence is 17 residues long.

The chain is built from TRBV4-3 and TRBJ1-4; 7 positions match TRBD1. V gave up 3 bases and J gave up 8 bases; unmatched junction bases: 9. The CDR3 runs to 15 residues. Germline CDR1 reads LGHNA; CDR2 reads YSLEER. CDR3 amino acids: CASSQGTVTREKLFF. In DNA, the CDR3 is TGCGCCAGCAGCCAGGGGACAGTCACCAGGGAAAAACTGTTTTTT.

J is TRBJ1-2 and V is TRBV6-5; 8 nucleotides match TRBD1. Germline V gene data show CDR1 as MNHEY and CDR2 as SVGAGI. CDR3 size: 15 residues. The J segment lost 8 bases and the V segment lost 6 bases, leaving 14 bases of the junction unmatched. CDR3 coding DNA: TGTGCCAGCAGGAAGACAGGGGAGCTTGCACAGGGCTACACCTTC. Protein product: CASRKTGELAQGYTF.

The genes are TRBV5-8 and TRBJ1-4; 11 bases line up with TRBD1. V lost 4 bases to trimming and J lost 2 bases; unmatched junction nucleotides: 10. Germline lookup yields CDR1 SGHTS and CDR2 YDEGEE. This CDR3 region has 18 residues. The CDR3 DNA reads TGTGCCAGCAGCATCGGACAGGGGGCTCCCCGGACTAATGAAAAACTGTTTTTT. Protein sequence: CASSIGQGAPRTNEKLFF.

V gene TRBV7-2 combines with J gene TRBJ2-2; TRBD2 is a possible D gene (5 bases). CDR3 length: 15 residues. Trimming removed 0 bases from V and 2 bases from J, with 7 bases in between. From germline, CDR1 is SGHTA and CDR2 FQGNSA. This CDR3 reads CASSLAGSNTGELFF. CDR3 bases: TGTGCCAGCAGCTTAGCGGGGAGTAACACCGGGGAGCTGTTTTTT.

The chain couples TRBV7-9 to TRBJ1-2; D remains ambiguous. The CDR3 runs to 14 residues. CDR1 is SEHNR and CDR2 is FQNEAQ in the germline V gene (reference sequence). The V gene lost 5 bases and the J gene lost 4 bases, with 14 bases spanning the gap. CDR3 bases: TGTGCCAGCAGCACCCCCGGGGTCGCCTATGGCTACACCTTC. This codes for CASSTPGVAYGYTF.

Only one count was recorded for this clone. The V and J genes are TRBV7-8 and TRBJ1-6, with D maybe TRBD1 (5 bases). The CDR3 sequence is 20 residues long. Trimming pared 5 bases from V and 3 bases from J, leaving 26 bases between. CDR1 is SGHVS and CDR2 is FQNEAQ in the germline V gene. CDR3 DNA: TGTGCCAGCAGCCAGAGTACCCGTGGGGGGAGTACGCACTATAATTCACCCCTCCACTTT. Amino acids: CASSQSTRGGSTHYNSPLHF.

The rearrangement uses TRBV19 and TRBJ2-2; tentatively, D is TRBD2 (5 bases). Trimming cost V 5 bases and J 4 bases, with 17 bases left between them. This CDR3 contains 16 residues. The germline gives CDR1 LNHDA, CDR2 SQIVND (reference sequence). CDR3 residues: CASSLATIFSTGELFF. The CDR3 DNA is TGTGCCAGTAGTCTAGCAACCATATTTTCCACCGGGGAGCTGTTTTTT.

This rearrangement joins TRBV11-2 to TRBJ2-7; possibly TRBD2 for D (5 bases). The germline V gene has CDR1 SGHAT and CDR2 FQNNGV. There are 18 residues in the CDR3. With 1 base removed from V and 1 base from J, the gap between germline ends came to 20 bases. The CDR3 region has the DNA TGTGCCAGCAGCTTAGTGGCGGTTCGGGAAGCCCCTTCCTACGAGCAGTACTTC. This sequence encodes CASSLVAVREAPSYEQYF.

The V gene is TRBV5-1, the J gene TRBJ1-1, with a weak D call TRBD1 (5 bases). V was shortened by 4 bases and J by 4 bases, with 17 bases between the two germline ends. The germline CDR1 and CDR2 sequences are SGHRS and YFSETQ. The CDR3 length is 15 residues. CDR3 residues: CASSIRADGGTEAFF. DNA for the CDR3: TGCGCCAGCAGCATAAGGGCGGACGGGGGCACTGAAGCTTTCTTT.

The rearrangement uses TRBV7-9 and TRBJ2-2; D might be TRBD1 or TRBD2, each matching 5 bases. With 3 bases removed from V and 0 bases from J, the gap between germline ends came to 8 bases. The CDR3 covers 15 residues. The germline V gene has CDR1 SEHNR and CDR2 FQNEAQ (reference sequence). The CDR3 sequence: CASSFRDPNTGELFF. The CDR3 DNA is TGTGCCAGCAGCTTCCGGGACCCGAACACCGGGGAGCTGTTTTTT.